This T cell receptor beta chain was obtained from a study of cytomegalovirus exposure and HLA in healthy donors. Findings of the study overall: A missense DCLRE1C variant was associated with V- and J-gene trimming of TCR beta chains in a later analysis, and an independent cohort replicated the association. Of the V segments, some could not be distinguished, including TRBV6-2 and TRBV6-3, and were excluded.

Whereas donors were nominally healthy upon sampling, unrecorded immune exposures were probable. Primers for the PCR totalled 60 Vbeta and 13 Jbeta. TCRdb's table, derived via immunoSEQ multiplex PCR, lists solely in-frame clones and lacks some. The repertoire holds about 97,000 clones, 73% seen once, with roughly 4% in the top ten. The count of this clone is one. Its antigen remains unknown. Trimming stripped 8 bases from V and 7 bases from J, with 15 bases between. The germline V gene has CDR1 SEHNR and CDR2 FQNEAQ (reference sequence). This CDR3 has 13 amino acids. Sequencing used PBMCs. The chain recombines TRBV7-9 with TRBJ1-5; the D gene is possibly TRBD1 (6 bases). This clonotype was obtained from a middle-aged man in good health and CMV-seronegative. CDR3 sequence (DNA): TGTGCCAGCCAAGGCGGGGGCGTACAGCCCCAGCATTTT. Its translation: CASQGGGVQPQHF.